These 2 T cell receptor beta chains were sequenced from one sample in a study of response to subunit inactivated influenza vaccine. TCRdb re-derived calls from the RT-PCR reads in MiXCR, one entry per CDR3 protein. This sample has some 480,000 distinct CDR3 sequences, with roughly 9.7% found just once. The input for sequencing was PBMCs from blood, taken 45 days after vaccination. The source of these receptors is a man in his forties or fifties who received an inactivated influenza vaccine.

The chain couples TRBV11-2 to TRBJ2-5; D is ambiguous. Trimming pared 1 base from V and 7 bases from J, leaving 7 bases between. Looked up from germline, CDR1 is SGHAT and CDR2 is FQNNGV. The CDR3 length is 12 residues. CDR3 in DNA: TGTGCCAGCAGCTTAGCTCAGGCGACCCAGTACTTC. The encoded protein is CASSLAQATQYF. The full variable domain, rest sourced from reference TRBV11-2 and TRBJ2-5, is EAGVAQSPRYKIIEKRQSVAFWCNPISGHATLYWYQQILGQGPKLLIQFQNNGVVDDSQLPKDRFSAERLKGVDSTLKIQPAKLEDSAVYLCASSLAQATQYFGPGTRLLVL.

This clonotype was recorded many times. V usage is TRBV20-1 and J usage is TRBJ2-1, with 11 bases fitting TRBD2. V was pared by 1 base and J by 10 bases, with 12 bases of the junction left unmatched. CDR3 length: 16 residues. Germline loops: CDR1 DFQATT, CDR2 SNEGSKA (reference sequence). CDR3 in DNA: TGCAGTGCTAGAGGAAGAGGGACTAGCGGCCTTTCGGAGCAGTTCTTC. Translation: CSARGRGTSGLSEQFF.